The T cell receptor (beta chain) described here comes from a study of T cell repertoires in cytomegalovirus infection. Turning to the study itself: Both CMV infection and a matching HLA type were indicated by public TCR beta signatures.

TCRdb re-analysed the reads in MiXCR, keeping a single row per CDR3 protein. The sample records roughly 500,000 distinct CDR3 sequences, 25% to 35% being singletons. As to this clonotype: Its cognate antigen is unknown.

V shed 5 bases, J shed 3 bases, and the junction held 12 bases outside the gene matches. Germline CDR1 reads LNHDA; CDR2 reads SQIVND (reference sequence). The CDR3 length is 18 residues. The receptor's source is a human donor in good health (CMV status not recorded). Some clones in this sample may be carry-over from other donors' samples. This chain connects TRBV19 to TRBJ2-2, with 10 bases aligning to TRBD2. The sample was cultured PBMCs, taken from culture after CMV antigen stimulation. The CDR3 reads CASSPQGGTSVHTGELFF. Written as DNA, the CDR3 is TGTGCCAGTAGTCCCCAAGGTGGGACTAGCGTGCACACCGGGGAGCTGTTTTTT.